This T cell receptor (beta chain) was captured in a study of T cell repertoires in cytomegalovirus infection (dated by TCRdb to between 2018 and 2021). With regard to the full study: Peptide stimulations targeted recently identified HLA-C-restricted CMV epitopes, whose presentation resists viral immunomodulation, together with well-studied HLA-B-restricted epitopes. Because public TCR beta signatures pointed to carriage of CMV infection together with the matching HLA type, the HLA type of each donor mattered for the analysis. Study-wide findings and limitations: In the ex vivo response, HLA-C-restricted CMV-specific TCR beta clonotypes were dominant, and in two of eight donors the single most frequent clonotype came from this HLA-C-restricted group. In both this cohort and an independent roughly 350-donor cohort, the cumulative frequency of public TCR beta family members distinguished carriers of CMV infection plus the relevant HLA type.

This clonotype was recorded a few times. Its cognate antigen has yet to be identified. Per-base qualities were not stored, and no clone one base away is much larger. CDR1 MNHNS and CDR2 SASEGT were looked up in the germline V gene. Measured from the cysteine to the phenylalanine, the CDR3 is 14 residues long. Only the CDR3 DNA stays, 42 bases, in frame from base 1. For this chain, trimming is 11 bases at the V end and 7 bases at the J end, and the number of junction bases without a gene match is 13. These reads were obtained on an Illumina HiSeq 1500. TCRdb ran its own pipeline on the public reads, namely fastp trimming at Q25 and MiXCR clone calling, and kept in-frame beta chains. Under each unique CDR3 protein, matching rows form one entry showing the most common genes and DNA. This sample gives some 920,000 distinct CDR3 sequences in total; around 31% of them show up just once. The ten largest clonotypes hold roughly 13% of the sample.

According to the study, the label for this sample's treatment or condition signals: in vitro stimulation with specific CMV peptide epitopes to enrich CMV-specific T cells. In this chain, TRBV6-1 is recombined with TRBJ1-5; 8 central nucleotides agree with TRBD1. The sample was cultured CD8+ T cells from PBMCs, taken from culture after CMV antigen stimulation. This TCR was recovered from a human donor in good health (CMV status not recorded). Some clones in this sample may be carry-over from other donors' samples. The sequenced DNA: TGTGCCGCCTCGACAGGGGTTCCCCAACAGCCCCAGCATTTT. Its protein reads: CAASTGVPQQPQHF.